Below, 12 T cell receptor beta chains from the same sample are listed, as sequenced in a study of CD8 T cells in Susac syndrome. It was with random hexamers that roughly 0.45 to 1 ug RNA was reverse transcribed. TCRdb itself ran the immunoSEQ multiplex PCR reads through MiXCR, one entry per CDR3 protein. The top ten hold around 0.1% of the sample, which has about 190,000 distinct CDR3 sequences, about 93% seen once. The sequencing input was CD4+ T cells from PBMCs. These receptors were collected from a human donor in good health.

The chain recombines TRBV14 with TRBJ2-1; tentative D call: TRBD1 (5 bases). The CDR3 loop spans 11 amino acids. CDR1 and CDR2 from the germline V gene are SGHDN and FVKESK. V was cut by 5 bases and J by 10 bases, with 9 bases left in between. The CDR3: CASSFRQEQFF. DNA for the CDR3: TGTGCCAGCAGCTTTCGACAGGAGCAGTTCTTC.

The V and J genes are TRBV12-3 or TRBV12-4 and TRBJ1-2, with 11 bases matching TRBD1. The CDR3 covers 17 residues. J gave up 0 bases and V 4 bases, and 7 bases lay outside the gene matches. The CDR3 spells CASSSGQGASANYGYTF. The CDR3, as DNA: TGTGCCAGCAGTTCCGGACAGGGGGCCTCAGCTAACTATGGCTACACCTTC.

The chain recombines TRBV5-1 with TRBJ2-7, with D unresolved. Deletions cut 0 bases from V and 1 base from J, with 8 bases between. This CDR3 spans 14 amino acids. CDR1 and CDR2 from the germline V gene are SGHRS and YFSETQ. In nucleotides, the CDR3 is TGCGCCAGCAGCTTGGAGGCAGGATCCTACGAGCAGTACTTC. Translating it yields CASSLEAGSYEQYF.

About this clonotype itself: Germline is not matched at one junction end, which may reflect a read error. The chain carries TRBV7-7 and TRBJ2-5; tentative D call: TRBD2 (6 bases). Germline V gene sequence: CDR1 SSHAT, CDR2 FNYEAQ (reference sequence). This CDR3 is 13 amino acids long. The CDR3 here is CASSVGLRETQYF. The CDR3 coding sequence is TGTGCTAGCAGCGTGGGACTCCGCGAGACCCAGTACTTC.

V usage is TRBV6-6 and J usage is TRBJ1-2; 8 positions match TRBD1. With 0 bases clipped from V and 3 bases from J, the junction kept 6 bases outside the gene matches. Per the germline V gene, CDR1 is MNHNY and CDR2 is SVGAGI (reference sequence). The CDR3 contains 16 residues. As DNA, the CDR3 is TGTGCCAGCAGTTACTCACGGACAGGGTCGGACTATGGCTACACCTTC. This sequence encodes CASSYSRTGSDYGYTF.

The rearrangement uses TRBV12-3 or TRBV12-4 and TRBJ2-2; 7 bases agree with TRBD2. Trimming at V came to 4 bases and at J to 5 bases, leaving 10 bases not matched to a gene. The CDR3 totals 16 residues. The CDR3 spells CASSSREGRGTGELFF. CDR3 DNA: TGTGCCAGCAGTTCCAGGGAGGGACGAGGAACCGGGGAGCTGTTTTTT.

The V gene is TRBV3-1, the J gene TRBJ1-3; D remains unclear. Trimming cost V 4 bases and J 7 bases, with 20 bases left between them. This CDR3 is built from 16 residues. Germline-derived CDR1 and CDR2 are LGHDT and YNNKEL (reference sequence). CDR3 DNA sequence: TGTGCCAGCAGCCGATTGACCGGGAAAATTGGGAACACCATATATTTT. It is translated as CASSRLTGKIGNTIYF.

The chain couples TRBV2 to TRBJ1-1; unclear D gene. V shed 6 bases and J shed 3 bases, with 11 bases lying between them. Germline V gene sequence: CDR1 SNHLY, CDR2 FYNNEI. The CDR3 has 13 amino acids. The CDR3 bases are TGTGCCAGCAGACAGCCCGCCTACACTGAAGCTTTCTTT. This sequence encodes CASRQPAYTEAFF.

V gene TRBV19 combines with J gene TRBJ1-3; D remains ambiguous. The CDR3 runs to 13 residues. V was shortened by 6 bases and J by 2 bases, with 8 bases between the two germline ends. CDR1 is LNHDA, CDR2 SQIVND, per germline (reference sequence). The CDR3 region is CASRRDTGNTIYF. Here the CDR3 DNA reads TGTGCCAGTAGACGGGATACTGGAAACACCATATATTTT.

In this sample, this clonotype turned up once. The V call is TRBV9, the J call TRBJ1-6, with D hard to call. Trimming left V 4 bases short and J 6 bases short, with 8 bases between. Germline V gene data show CDR1 as SGDLS and CDR2 as YYNGEE. The CDR3 contains 13 residues. Here the CDR3 DNA reads TGTGCCAGCAGCCCAGTGGTTAATTCACCCCTCCACTTT. Translation: CASSPVVNSPLHF.

The chain is built from TRBV12-3 or TRBV12-4 and TRBJ2-5; perhaps TRBD2 as D (6 bases). Trimming removed 6 bases from V and 5 bases from J, with 19 bases in between. This CDR3 region has 15 residues. The CDR3 here is CASRPGALAGETQYF. Here the CDR3 DNA reads TGTGCCAGCAGACCTGGGGCCCTCGCGGGGGAGACCCAGTACTTC.

The gene calls are TRBV3-1 and TRBJ2-1, with a weak D call TRBD1 (6 bases). Between the trimmed V and J ends, which lost 4 bases and 4 bases, there was a span of 14 bases. Germline values: CDR1 LGHDT, CDR2 YNNKEL (reference sequence). CDR3 size: 15 residues. The CDR3 sequence: CASSLSGTNYNEQFF. The CDR3 nucleotides read TGTGCCAGCAGCCTATCCGGGACAAATTACAATGAGCAGTTCTTC.